The 13 T cell receptor beta chains below were found in one sample sequenced in a study of CXCR3-negative and CXCR3-positive naive CD8 T cells (dated by TCRdb to between 2019 and 2020). These receptors' targets are unknown. Sequencing instrument: NextSeq 550. The Human TCR Profiling Kit (MiLaboratory) was used to make UMI-labeled 5' RACE TRB cDNA libraries. Reprocessed by TCRdb, the reads give a single entry per CDR3 protein sequence, without DNA. The sample table holds around 150,000 distinct CDR3 sequences. 0.41% of the sample lies in the top ten. Findings and caveats that apply to the study as a whole: TRB CDR3s from CXCR3-positive naive cells showed higher hydrophobicity (lower Kidera factor 4), lower energy, and higher strength and volume indices than CXCR3-negative naive cells.

Sequencing was performed on naive CXCR3+ CD8+ T cells from blood. The cell subset or site label corresponds to: CD45RO-CCR7+CD27+CD95- naive CD8+ T cells expressing CXCR3 (TNR3+). Source of these receptors: a human donor in good health. Some clones in this sample may be carry-over from other donors' samples.

The rearrangement links TRBV19 to TRBJ2-1; TCRdb outputs TRBD1, but without DNA this stays unchecked. The CDR3 runs 13 residues. Germline assignment: CDR1 LNHDA and CDR2 SQIVND (reference sequence). This CDR3 reads CASSITGYNEQFF.

This chain connects TRBV3-1 to TRBJ2-5; TCRdb gives TRBD1 as the D gene, but with no DNA this cannot be confirmed. This CDR3 is 15 amino acids long. Per germline, CDR1 LGHDT and CDR2 YNNKEL (reference sequence). The CDR3 reads CASSQGWGIEETQYF.

The V gene is TRBV10-3, the J gene TRBJ2-7; TCRdb's D gene call, TRBD1, goes unchecked for lack of DNA. Looked up from germline, CDR1 is ENHRY and CDR2 is SYGVKD. The CDR3 runs to 13 residues. CDR3 protein: CAIRNLDSYEQYF.

The CDR3 region is CASSTGVNTEAFF. The chain employs TRBV19 and TRBJ1-1; TCRdb's D call, TRBD1, is unchecked because there is no DNA. The CDR3 runs to 13 residues. CDR1 and CDR2 from the germline V gene are LNHDA and SQIVND (reference sequence).

This chain uses TRBV6-4 with TRBJ2-3; there is no DNA to check the TCRdb D call of TRBD1. This CDR3 spans 14 amino acids. Germline lookup yields CDR1 MRHNA and CDR2 SNTAGT. The CDR3 spells CASSQQGATDTQYF.

The chain joins TRBV9 to TRBJ2-5; TCRdb's assignment of TRBD2 cannot be checked, as there is no DNA. The CDR3 loop spans 14 amino acids. Germline-derived CDR1 and CDR2 are SGDLS and YYNGEE. The CDR3 loop reads CASSVQEEQETQYF. Full variable domain (rest looked up from reference TRBV9 and TRBJ2-5): DSGVTQTPKHLITATGQRVTLRCSPRSGDLSVYWYQQSLDQGLQFLIQYYNGEERAKGNILERFSAQQFPDLHSELNLSSLELGDSALYFCASSVQEEQETQYFGPGTRLLVL.

V and J are TRBV20-1 and TRBJ2-1; TCRdb reports TRBD2, a call that lacks DNA to check it against. This CDR3 is built from 13 residues. Germline V CDR1 and CDR2: DFQATT, SNEGSKA (reference sequence). The CDR3 here is CSARARLRDEQFF.

The chain employs TRBV2 and TRBJ2-1; TCRdb's D call of TRBD2 is untestable without DNA. The germline gives CDR1 SNHLY, CDR2 FYNNEI. This CDR3 spans 17 amino acids. The CDR3 sequence is CASSAAGALAPHNEQFF.

This chain joins TRBV7-2 and TRBJ2-7; TCRdb's D gene call, TRBD2, goes unchecked for lack of DNA. Germline assignment: CDR1 SGHTA and CDR2 FQGNSA. The CDR3 extends over 17 amino acids. The CDR3: CASSKNPPVTSWDEQYF.

The chain combines TRBV11-2 with TRBJ2-7; the D call from TCRdb, TRBD2, cannot be confirmed without DNA. The CDR3 has 14 amino acids. The germline CDR1 and CDR2 sequences are SGHAT and FQNNGV. This CDR3 is CASSFPGGPSEQYF.

The chain combines TRBV12-3 or TRBV12-4 with TRBJ2-3; TCRdb's D gene call, TRBD2, goes unchecked for lack of DNA. This CDR3 is built from 16 residues. CDR3 protein: CASSTSGGGYTDTQYF.

The chain carries TRBV15 and TRBJ2-1; TCRdb picks TRBD2, but there is no DNA to check that call. CDR1 and CDR2 from the germline V gene are LNHNV and YYDKDF (reference sequence). CDR3 length: 16 residues. CDR3 sequence: CATSRDVGLLIHEQFF.

V is TRBV5-1 and J is TRBJ2-2; there is no DNA to check the TCRdb D call of TRBD1. The V gene's germline CDR1 is SGHRS and CDR2 YFSETQ. The CDR3 runs 17 residues. The chain's CDR3 is CASSFRRQGAGTGELFF.